Shown below are 24 T cell receptor beta chains from a single sample sequenced in a study of cytomegalovirus exposure and HLA in healthy donors. PCR used 60 Vbeta primers and 13 Jbeta primers. Repertoires were generated with immunoSEQ multiplex PCR, while TCRdb's copy carries only in-frame clones and drops some. Seen here are more than 50,000 clones, about 71% observed once, and the top ten hold roughly a fifth. Input material: PBMCs. All receptors derive from a woman in her sixties or seventies in good health and CMV-seropositive.

This sequence joins TRBV19 and TRBJ2-7; D is possibly TRBD2 (5 bases). The germline V gene has CDR1 LNHDA and CDR2 SQIVND (reference sequence). V shed 5 bases and J shed 0 bases, with 14 bases lying between them. The CDR3 has 15 residues. The CDR3 region has the DNA TGTGCCAGTAGTGCTAGGGTCGGGAACTCCTACGAGCAGTACTTC. This gives the protein CASSARVGNSYEQYF.

This clone showed up just a few times. This sequence joins TRBV5-6 and TRBJ1-1, with 7 positions matching TRBD1. V was clipped by 4 bases and J by 7 bases; unmatched bases: 7. Germline V gives CDR1 SGHDT, CDR2 YYEEEE. The CDR3 consists of 13 residues. DNA for the CDR3: TGTGCCAGCAGCCCTCGACAGGGAGGTGAAGCTTTCTTT. It specifies CASSPRQGGEAFF.

Remarks on this clone: An end of the junction does not agree with germline; a read error may underlie this. The J gene is TRBJ1-3, the V gene TRBV7-7; TRBD1 agrees at 8 bases. The germline V gene has CDR1 SSHAT and CDR2 FNYEAQ (reference sequence). The CDR3 runs to 15 residues. The CDR3 loop reads CASSTRTGPGNTIYF. Here the CDR3 DNA reads TGTGCTAGCAGCACTCGGACAGGGCCTGGAAACACCATATATTTT.

The CDR3: CASSLAFAGSGELFF. The DNA for the CDR3 is TGTGCCAGCAGCTTGGCCTTTGCGGGTTCCGGGGAGCTGTTTTTT. The V call is TRBV5-5, the J call TRBJ2-2; tentative D call: TRBD2 (5 bases). There are 15 residues in the CDR3. Germline-derived CDR1 and CDR2 are SGHKS and YYEKEE (reference sequence). The germline V and J ends were trimmed by 0 bases and 6 bases, with 12 bases remaining between them.

The gene calls are TRBV2 and TRBJ2-5, with 10 bases identical to TRBD2. Germline values: CDR1 SNHLY, CDR2 FYNNEI. J gave up 7 bases and V 6 bases, and 11 bases lay outside the gene matches. CDR3 length equals 15 residues. The CDR3 here is CASRDQRGGLGTQYF. The CDR3 DNA reads TGTGCCAGCAGGGACCAGCGGGGGGGCCTTGGGACCCAGTACTTC.

The chain couples TRBV10-3 to TRBJ2-1, with D possibly TRBD2 on 6 matching bases. The V gene lost 2 bases and the J gene lost 8 bases, with 16 bases spanning the gap. The CDR3 covers 15 residues. The V gene's germline CDR1 is ENHRY and CDR2 SYGVKD. The CDR3 region is CAISETAGGVHEQFF. For the CDR3, the DNA is TGTGCCATCAGTGAGACAGCGGGTGGAGTGCATGAGCAGTTCTTC.

The genes are TRBV28 and TRBJ1-5; TRBD1 is a possible D gene (5 bases). The V gene's germline CDR1 is MDHEN and CDR2 SYDVKM. V lost 2 bases to trimming and J lost 6 bases, with 5 bases between them. This CDR3 region has 12 residues. The DNA for the CDR3 is TGTGCCAGCAGTTTAAGGGGTCAGCCCCAGCATTTT. It is translated as CASSLRGQPQHF.

The chain employs TRBV2 and TRBJ2-7; D may be TRBD1 (5 bases). From germline, CDR1 is SNHLY and CDR2 FYNNEI. Trimming stripped 6 bases from V and 13 bases from J, with 19 bases between. CDR3 length: 12 amino acids. This CDR3 reads CASSYDSFFSYF. The DNA of the CDR3 is TGTGCCAGCAGCTATGACAGCTTCTTTTCTTACTTC.

This sequence joins TRBV7-2 and TRBJ1-1; 10 bases match TRBD1. CDR3 length: 14 amino acids. Germline-derived CDR1 and CDR2 are SGHTA and FQGNSA. V trimming: 5 bases; J trimming: 9 bases; junction bases outside the gene matches: 9. The CDR3 protein is CASSPQGQGSKAFF. In nucleotides, the CDR3 is TGTGCCAGCAGCCCCCAGGGACAGGGGAGTAAAGCTTTCTTT.

This sequence joins TRBV29-1 and TRBJ2-7; 8 positions agree with TRBD1. The CDR3 is 14 amino acids. The V segment lost 7 bases and the J segment 5 bases; nucleotides outside the gene matches: 13. Germline assignment: CDR1 SQVTM and CDR2 ANQGSEA. The CDR3 is CSATGQGGSHEQYF. CDR3 DNA: TGCAGCGCTACCGGACAGGGCGGATCCCACGAGCAGTACTTC.

The J gene is TRBJ1-1, the V gene TRBV30; D unclear. The CDR3 contains 14 residues. Germline-derived CDR1 and CDR2 are GTSNPN and SVGIG (reference sequence). Trimming removed 3 bases from V and 2 bases from J, with 13 bases in between. CDR3 DNA: TGTGCCTGGAGGAGAGACGGGAGAAACACTGAAGCTTTCTTT. Translated: CAWRRDGRNTEAFF. Drawing the rest from reference TRBV30 and TRBJ1-1, the complete variable domain is SQTIHQWPATLVQPVGSPLSLECTVEGTSNPNLYWYRQAAGRGLQLLFYSVGIGQISSEVPQNLSASRPQDRQFILSSKKLLLSDSGFYLCAWRRDGRNTEAFFGQGTRLTVV.

The rearrangement uses TRBV5-1 and TRBJ1-1; D is undetermined. Trimming shortened V by 4 bases and J by 1 base, and 8 bases separated the two germline ends. The CDR3 is 13 residues long. Germline loops: CDR1 SGHRS, CDR2 YFSETQ. The CDR3 DNA reads as TGCGCCAGCAGCGAACAACCGAACACTGAAGCTTTCTTT. Translating it yields CASSEQPNTEAFF.

V and J are TRBV4-3 and TRBJ1-6, with TRBD1 matching over 9 bases. CDR1 and CDR2 from the germline V gene are LGHNA and YSLEER. The CDR3 consists of 15 residues. J was trimmed by 6 bases and V by 1 base; bases with no gene match: 1. Written as DNA, the CDR3 is TGCGCCAGCAGCCAAGGGGACAGGGCTAATTCACCCCTCCACTTT. Translated: CASSQGDRANSPLHF.

The chain has TRBV27 and TRBJ2-7, with 8 bases lining up with TRBD1. Trimming took 5 bases from V and 2 from J; bases not matched to a gene: 5. CDR1 and CDR2 from the germline V gene are MNHEY and SMNVEV (reference sequence). The CDR3 runs to 14 residues. The CDR3 region has the DNA TGTGCCAGCAGTAGAGACAGGGGAACCTACGAGCAGTACTTC. It yields the protein CASSRDRGTYEQYF.

The V gene is TRBV11-2, the J gene TRBJ2-7; D might be TRBD1 (5 bases). CDR3 length: 16 residues. Per germline, CDR1 SGHAT and CDR2 FQNNGV. V lost 5 bases, J lost 1 base, and 18 bases lay in between. The CDR3, as DNA: TGTGCCAGCAGCCTGGAGCCAGAGACAGTTTCCTACGAGCAGTACTTC. It encodes CASSLEPETVSYEQYF.

This chain joins TRBV7-2 and TRBJ2-3, with 7 positions matching TRBD1. Germline CDR1 is SGHTA and CDR2 is FQGNSA. J lost 3 bases, V lost 7 bases, and 10 bases had no gene match. There are 15 residues in the CDR3. This CDR3 is CASNQPGQTTDTQYF. In nucleotides, the CDR3 is TGTGCCAGCAACCAACCGGGACAGACGACAGATACGCAGTATTTT.

This sequence joins TRBV5-4 and TRBJ2-3, with D tentatively TRBD2 (7 bases). This CDR3 has 18 residues. V was shortened by 2 bases and J by 2 bases, with 21 bases between the two germline ends. The germline V gene has CDR1 SGHNT and CDR2 YYREEE (reference sequence). CDR3 DNA: TGTGCCAGCAGCTTTAAAAGGGGGTCGGGGGGCAACACAGATACGCAGTATTTT. Translation gives CASSFKRGSGGNTDTQYF.

The sample holds a few counts of this clone. This rearrangement joins TRBV7-8 to TRBJ2-2, with TRBD2 as a possible D gene (5 bases). Germline lookup yields CDR1 SGHVS and CDR2 FQNEAQ. V lost 5 bases, J lost 6 bases, and 10 bases lay in between. The CDR3 length is 13 residues. The chain's CDR3 is CASSPVGAGELFF. The CDR3 DNA reads as TGTGCCAGCAGCCCCGTCGGGGCCGGGGAGCTGTTTTTT.

V usage is TRBV19 and J usage is TRBJ2-5, with 9 nucleotides matching TRBD1. Germline CDR1 is LNHDA and CDR2 is SQIVND (reference sequence). V gave up 5 bases and J gave up 1 base; unmatched junction bases: 8. CDR3 length: 16 amino acids. CDR3 amino acids: CASSPGYRGLQETQYF. DNA for the CDR3: TGTGCCAGTAGTCCTGGTTACAGGGGGCTCCAAGAGACCCAGTACTTC.

This chain uses TRBV2 with TRBJ2-7, with TRBD2 matching 10 bases. V lost 1 base to trimming and J lost 4 bases; unmatched junction nucleotides: 10. CDR3 length equals 17 residues. CDR1 and CDR2 from the germline V gene are SNHLY and FYNNEI. The CDR3: CASSEGPAGGRRYEQYF. The CDR3 DNA is TGTGCCAGCAGTGAAGGCCCAGCGGGGGGGCGTAGATACGAGCAGTACTTC.

The rearrangement joins TRBV5-4 to TRBJ2-2, with D perhaps TRBD2 (5 bases). This CDR3 is built from 17 residues. The ends were cut back, 4 bases at V and 0 bases at J, with 16 bases in the middle. The germline V gene encodes CDR1 SGHNT and CDR2 YYREEE (reference sequence). As DNA, the CDR3 is TGTGCCAGCAGCCAGGCGGGCGGGCGGTCGAACACCGGGGAGCTGTTTTTT. It yields the protein CASSQAGGRSNTGELFF.

The chain employs TRBV25-1 and TRBJ1-2; D is possibly TRBD1 (6 bases). Germline loops: CDR1 MGHDK, CDR2 SYGVNS. The CDR3 spans 13 residues. Trimming stripped 3 bases from V and 7 bases from J, with 12 bases between. The CDR3 protein is CASSDRGVSGYTF. In nucleotides, the CDR3 is TGTGCCAGCAGTGACAGGGGAGTTAGTGGCTACACCTTC.

The genes are TRBV10-3 and TRBJ1-1; no clear D. Trimming shortened V by 7 bases and J by 9 bases, and 18 bases separated the two germline ends. CDR3 length equals 13 residues. Germline V gene data show CDR1 as ENHRY and CDR2 as SYGVKD. The CDR3 reads CAITLGVGGKAFF. In DNA, the CDR3 is TGTGCCATCACCCTCGGGGTGGGTGGAAAAGCTTTCTTT.

This clone occurred a few times. The V call is TRBV27, the J call TRBJ1-1, with D maybe TRBD1 (5 bases). V was trimmed by 5 bases and J by 2 bases, leaving 12 bases between them. The germline V gene has CDR1 MNHEY and CDR2 SMNVEV (reference sequence). The CDR3 loop spans 14 amino acids. The CDR3 nucleotides are TGTGCCAGCAGTCCGGCGACAGTAAACACTGAAGCTTTCTTT. As protein: CASSPATVNTEAFF.